A single sample is the source of the 31 T cell receptor beta chains below, sequenced in a study of blood T cell repertoires in COVID-19. Generated by immunoSEQ multiplex PCR, the TCRdb table keeps only in-frame clones and is missing some. The sample gives roughly 220,000 clones, 88% of which show up once; approximately 15% is in the top ten. The sample comprised PBMCs or T cells enriched from blood (not recorded which). These receptors all come from a woman aged 50 to 60 with acute COVID-19.

The chain has TRBV12-3 or TRBV12-4 and TRBJ1-5; D is perhaps TRBD1 (5 bases). The CDR3 is made up of 13 amino acids. V lost 7 bases to trimming and J lost 4 bases, with 11 bases between them. The CDR3 sequence is CASNKHRNQPQHF. CDR3 bases: TGTGCCAGCAATAAACACAGGAATCAGCCCCAGCATTTT.

The chain has TRBV5-1 and TRBJ2-7; 7 bases match TRBD1. Germline V lookup: CDR1 SGHRS, CDR2 YFSETQ. The CDR3 totals 13 residues. The trim removed 4 bases at V and 2 bases at J, leaving 3 bases unmatched. The CDR3 spells CASSRDSPYEQYF. The CDR3 coding sequence is TGCGCCAGCAGCCGGGACAGCCCCTACGAGCAGTACTTC.

The V and J genes are TRBV7-2 and TRBJ1-5; 9 bases map to TRBD1. The length of the CDR3 is 15 residues. V dropped 1 base and J dropped 6; count of bases not matched to a gene: 4. The V gene's germline CDR1 is SGHTA and CDR2 FQGNSA. The CDR3 protein is CASSLVQGAGQPQHF. DNA for the CDR3: TGTGCCAGCAGCTTAGTACAGGGGGCAGGTCAGCCCCAGCATTTT.

J is TRBJ2-3 and V is TRBV11-2; 13 nucleotides match TRBD2. Germline assignment: CDR1 SGHAT and CDR2 FQNNGV. Trimming cost V 4 bases and J 4 bases; bases outside gene matches: 14. The CDR3 is 19 residues long. CDR3 nucleotide sequence: TGTGCCAGCAGCTCATACCGAAGGACTAGCGGGAGTGACTCAGATACGCAGTATTTT. Protein product: CASSSYRRTSGSDSDTQYF.

This rearrangement joins TRBV27 to TRBJ1-2; weak D call: TRBD1 (5 bases). The germline CDR1 and CDR2 sequences are MNHEY and SMNVEV (reference sequence). Trimming took 0 bases from V and 4 from J, leaving 24 bases between them. The CDR3 sequence is 19 residues long. CDR3 region: CASSLSPRPSGGGSYGYTF. The CDR3 DNA follows: TGTGCCAGCAGTTTATCTCCAAGACCCTCGGGGGGGGGTTCCTATGGCTACACCTTC.

V is TRBV7-2 and J is TRBJ2-5; D is possibly TRBD1 (6 bases). The CDR3 length is 13 residues. In germline, CDR1 is SGHTA, CDR2 FQGNSA. The ends were cut back, 3 bases at V and 5 bases at J, with 10 bases in the middle. In DNA, the CDR3 is TGTGCCAGCAGCTTTCAGGGGTTGGAGACCCAGTACTTC. As protein: CASSFQGLETQYF.

This chain uses TRBV3-1 (or the pseudogene TRBV3-2) with TRBJ2-6; TRBD1 aligns across 7 bases. V trimming: 2 bases; J trimming: 3 bases; junction bases outside the gene matches: 7. The germline V gene has CDR1 LGHDT and CDR2 YNNKEL (reference sequence). This CDR3 comprises 17 residues. The CDR3 here is CASSQRPTGVGANVLTF. The DNA of the CDR3 is TGTGCCAGCAGCCAAAGACCCACAGGGGTTGGGGCCAACGTCCTGACTTTC.

This rearrangement joins TRBV2 to TRBJ1-5; D is unclear. The CDR3 covers 14 residues. Germline CDR1 is SNHLY and CDR2 is FYNNEI. The germline V and J ends were trimmed by 4 bases and 7 bases, with 14 bases remaining between them. The CDR3 sequence is CASSARVGGQPQHF. CDR3 bases: TGTGCCAGCAGTGCTAGGGTAGGAGGGCAGCCCCAGCATTTT.

A single count supports this clone. The chain carries TRBV3-1 (or the pseudogene TRBV3-2) and TRBJ2-7; no definite D call. CDR3 size: 11 residues. Germline V gene lookup returns CDR1 LGHDT and CDR2 YNNKEL (reference sequence). V lost 5 bases and J 2 bases, leaving 4 bases between the germline ends. CDR3 sequence reads: CASSSTYEQYF. The CDR3 DNA follows: TGTGCCAGCAGCTCCACCTACGAGCAGTACTTC.

This chain joins TRBV19 and TRBJ1-3, with D perhaps TRBD1 (5 bases). Trimming stripped 3 bases from V and 2 bases from J, with 11 bases between. This CDR3 has 15 amino acids. Germline CDR1 LNHDA, CDR2 SQIVND (reference sequence). DNA for the CDR3: TGTGCCAGTAGTATTGGGGACTTGCCTGGAAACACCATATATTTT. Amino acid sequence: CASSIGDLPGNTIYF.

The V gene is TRBV30, the J gene TRBJ2-1; D might be TRBD2 (5 bases). Per germline, CDR1 GTSNPN and CDR2 SVGIG (reference sequence). The CDR3 spans 14 residues. V was cut by 7 bases and J by 9 bases, with 22 bases left in between. The CDR3 is CASRGTGSYGEQFF. In nucleotides, the CDR3 is TGTGCCTCACGTGGTACGGGGTCTTACGGTGAGCAGTTCTTC.

This chain uses TRBV5-1 with TRBJ2-1; 14 nucleotides match TRBD2. Trimming cost V 0 bases and J 1 base; bases outside gene matches: 0. Looked up from germline, CDR1 is SGHRS and CDR2 is YFSETQ. The CDR3 spans 17 residues. CDR3 DNA: TGCGCCAGCAGCTTGGGGACTAGCGGGGGGTCCTACAATGAGCAGTTCTTC. Amino acids: CASSLGTSGGSYNEQFF.

In its sample, this clone was seen a few times. This chain links TRBV19 with TRBJ1-5, with D unclear. Per germline, CDR1 LNHDA and CDR2 SQIVND (reference sequence). The V end was cut by 4 bases, the J end by 3 bases, with 7 bases between. This CDR3 has 13 amino acids. This CDR3 reads CASSRAINQPQHF. The CDR3 bases are TGTGCCAGTAGTAGGGCCATCAATCAGCCCCAGCATTTT.

The chain carries TRBV7-3 and TRBJ1-6; D unclear. Germline V gives CDR1 SGHTA, CDR2 FQGTGA. Trimming removed 1 base from V and 5 bases from J, with 12 bases in between. CDR3 length: 16 amino acids. The CDR3 here is CASSLNGVGNNSPLHF. The CDR3 DNA sequence: TGTGCCAGCAGCTTAAACGGAGTCGGTAATAATTCACCCCTCCACTTT.

A few counts support this clone. The V call is TRBV10-3, the J call TRBJ1-1; possibly TRBD1 for D (5 bases). The V gene's germline CDR1 is ENHRY and CDR2 SYGVKD. The CDR3 runs 16 residues. The germline V and J ends were trimmed by 4 bases and 0 bases, with 15 bases remaining between them. The CDR3 loop reads CAISGSDSRLNTEAFF. The CDR3 coding sequence is TGTGCCATCAGTGGCTCAGACAGTCGCTTGAACACTGAAGCTTTCTTT.

The chain couples TRBV9 to TRBJ2-7; D possibly corresponds to TRBD1 (6 bases). Germline CDR1 and CDR2: SGDLS and YYNGEE. This CDR3 region has 16 residues. The germline V and J ends were trimmed by 2 bases and 0 bases, with 15 bases remaining between them. The CDR3 sequence: CASSVSGTLSSYEQYF. The CDR3 bases are TGTGCCAGCAGCGTTTCCGGGACACTAAGCTCCTACGAGCAGTACTTC.

The chain links TRBV7-2 to TRBJ2-3, with D possibly matching TRBD2 (5 bases). The CDR3 consists of 16 residues. The germline V gene encodes CDR1 SGHTA and CDR2 FQGNSA. Trimming removed 5 bases from V and 4 bases from J, with 19 bases in between. This CDR3 reads CASSPRWGVNADTQYF. The CDR3 nucleotides read TGTGCCAGCAGCCCGAGGTGGGGAGTGAATGCAGATACGCAGTATTTT.

The chain employs TRBV7-8 and TRBJ2-7; TRBD2 agrees at 14 bases. The CDR3 spans 16 residues. The ends lost 8 bases at V and 2 bases at J; junction bases unmatched: 8. Per germline, CDR1 SGHVS and CDR2 FQNEAQ. The CDR3 region is CASFPGLAGVTYEQYF. The CDR3 nucleotides are TGTGCCAGCTTCCCGGGACTAGCGGGAGTAACCTACGAGCAGTACTTC. Using reference TRBV7-8 and TRBJ2-7 for the parts outside the CDR3, the full variable domain is GAGVSQSPRYKVAKRGQDVALRCDPISGHVSLFWYQQALGQGPEFLTYFQNEAQLDKSGLPSDRFFAERPEGSVSTLKIQRTQQEDSAVYLCASFPGLAGVTYEQYFGPGTRLTVT.

To note about this clone: Germline is not matched at one junction end, which may reflect a read error. The chain uses TRBV7-3 and TRBJ2-3; 10 bases map to TRBD2. Germline V lookup: CDR1 SGHTA, CDR2 FQGTGA. The CDR3 has 20 amino acids. The CDR3 DNA follows: TGTGCCAGCAGCTTACGTAGGACCGGAGGGGCTAGCGGGAGCAAAGATACGCAGTATTTT. Amino acids: CASSLRRTGGASGSKDTQYF. Combining the CDR3 with reference TRBV7-3 and TRBJ2-3 gives the whole variable domain GAGVSQTPSNKVTEKGKYVELRCDPISGHTALYWYRQSLGQGPEFLIYFQGTGAADDSGLPNDRFFAVRPEGSVSTLKIQRTERGDSAVYLCASSLRRTGGASGSKDTQYFGPGTRLTVL.

The rearrangement links TRBV27 to TRBJ2-7; 7 bases fit TRBD2. V lost 7 bases to trimming and J lost 2 bases; unmatched junction nucleotides: 5. The CDR3 runs to 13 residues. Germline values: CDR1 MNHEY, CDR2 SMNVEV (reference sequence). CDR3 DNA sequence: TGTGCCAGCATTCAGGGAGGGACCTACGAGCAGTACTTC. This codes for CASIQGGTYEQYF.

The chain carries TRBV7-2 and TRBJ2-2; 7 bases are shared with TRBD2. This CDR3 is built from 18 residues. CDR1 is SGHTA, CDR2 FQGNSA, per germline. V shed 5 bases and J 2 bases; nucleotides not matched to a gene: 14. The CDR3 spells CASSAHPWTRPNTGELFF. Written as DNA, the CDR3 is TGTGCCAGCAGCGCCCACCCATGGACTAGACCAAACACCGGGGAGCTGTTTTTT.

The chain employs TRBV28 and TRBJ2-7; no clear D gene. Trimming pared 3 bases from V and 0 bases from J, leaving 9 bases between. The germline V gene has CDR1 MDHEN and CDR2 SYDVKM. The CDR3 consists of 14 residues. The DNA for the CDR3 is TGTGCCAGCAGTTTCTATAGGAGCTCCTACGAGCAGTACTTC. It is translated as CASSFYRSSYEQYF.

The V call is TRBV4-3, the J call TRBJ2-7, with 11 bases matching TRBD2. Germline CDR1 and CDR2: LGHNA and YSLEER. V dropped 1 base and J dropped 1; count of bases not matched to a gene: 3. The CDR3 length is 16 residues. In DNA, the CDR3 is TGCGCCAGCAGCCAAGTGCTAGCGGGAGGATCCTACGAGCAGTACTTC. Protein: CASSQVLAGGSYEQYF.

This chain links TRBV29-1 with TRBJ1-2; 10 nucleotides match TRBD1. V gave up 4 bases and J gave up 6 bases; unmatched junction bases: 5. Germline values: CDR1 SQVTM, CDR2 ANQGSEA. This CDR3 is built from 13 residues. The CDR3 bases are TGCAGCGTTGTAGGACAGGGGGGCAATGGCTACACCTTC. Its protein product is CSVVGQGGNGYTF. The full variable domain, its missing parts supplied by reference TRBV29-1 and TRBJ1-2, is SAVISQKPSRDICQRGTSLTIQCQVDSQVTMMFWYRQQPGQSLTLIATANQGSEATYESGFVIDKFPISRPNLTFSTLTVSNMSPEDSSIYLCSVVGQGGNGYTFGSGTRLTVV.

The chain uses TRBV27 and TRBJ1-2; D remains ambiguous. V gave up 3 bases and J gave up 7 bases, with 24 bases separating them. The CDR3 consists of 17 residues. The germline CDR1 and CDR2 sequences are MNHEY and SMNVEV (reference sequence). The CDR3 loop reads CASSLSAMGGRWGGYTF. CDR3 in DNA: TGTGCCAGCAGTTTGAGTGCAATGGGCGGGCGATGGGGTGGCTACACCTTC.

The V call is TRBV3-1 (or the pseudogene TRBV3-2), the J call TRBJ1-3, with D tentatively TRBD1 (6 bases). Germline V gene sequence: CDR1 LGHDT, CDR2 YNNKEL (reference sequence). The CDR3 runs to 15 residues. The V end was cut by 5 bases, the J end by 0 bases, with 11 bases between. The CDR3 loop is CASSSRGYSGNTIYF. CDR3 DNA: TGTGCCAGCAGCAGCAGGGGCTACTCTGGAAACACCATATATTTT.

This chain joins TRBV19 and TRBJ2-4; TRBD2 is a possible D gene (7 bases). V lost 1 base and J 3 bases, leaving 16 bases between the germline ends. CDR1 LNHDA and CDR2 SQIVND come from the germline V gene (reference sequence). The CDR3 totals 17 residues. CDR3 DNA sequence: TGTGCCAGTAGTATAGGCTTTAGGGGGGACTACAAAAACATTCAGTACTTC. Translating gives CASSIGFRGDYKNIQYF. The full variable domain, with the rest looked up from reference TRBV19 and TRBJ2-4, is DGGITQSPKYLFRKEGQNVTLSCEQNLNHDAMYWYRQDPGQGLRLIYYSQIVNDFQKGDIAEGYSVSREKKESFPLTVTSAQKNPTAFYLCASSIGFRGDYKNIQYFGAGTRLSVL.

This chain uses TRBV7-6 with TRBJ1-3, with D maybe TRBD1 (5 bases). Germline CDR1 and CDR2: SGHVS and FNYEAQ. CDR3 length: 14 amino acids. V dropped 3 bases and J dropped 2 bases, with 8 bases sitting between them. CDR3 loop: CASSFQGTGNTIYF. The DNA of the CDR3 is TGTGCCAGCAGCTTTCAGGGAACTGGAAACACCATATATTTT. The full variable domain, completed using reference TRBV7-6 and TRBJ1-3, is GAGVSQSPRYKVTKRGQDVALRCDPISGHVSLYWYRQALGQGPEFLTYFNYEAQQDKSGLPNDRFSAERPEGSISTLTIQRTEQRDSAMYRCASSFQGTGNTIYFGEGSWLTVV.

This rearrangement joins TRBV12-3 or TRBV12-4 to TRBJ1-2; a possible D gene is TRBD1 (5 bases). The V gene lost 3 bases and the J gene lost 9 bases, with 14 bases spanning the gap. The CDR3 is 13 amino acids. The chain's CDR3 is CASSLDIPMRYTF. CDR3 in DNA: TGTGCCAGCAGTTTGGACATCCCTATGCGCTACACCTTC.

The chain links TRBV5-1 to TRBJ1-5, with TRBD1 matching over 7 bases. V lost 3 bases to trimming and J lost 3 bases; unmatched junction nucleotides: 3. The CDR3 extends over 14 amino acids. Germline loops: CDR1 SGHRS, CDR2 YFSETQ. The CDR3 loop reads CASSWDSPNQPQHF. The CDR3 DNA follows: TGCGCCAGCAGCTGGGACAGCCCCAATCAGCCCCAGCATTTT.

The chain recombines TRBV7-9 with TRBJ2-3, with 13 positions matching TRBD2. The J segment lost 5 bases and the V segment lost 3 bases, leaving 2 bases of the junction unmatched. The CDR3 is made up of 15 amino acids. Germline-derived CDR1 and CDR2 are SEHNR and FQNEAQ (reference sequence). DNA of the CDR3: TGTGCCAGCAGCTTCGGGACTAGCGGGAAAGATACGCAGTATTTT. Its translation is CASSFGTSGKDTQYF.